Listed below are T cell receptor beta chains from one sample, sequenced in a study of T cells in tuberculosis. The table came from immunoSEQ multiplex PCR; TCRdb's copy has only in-frame clones and leaves some out. This sample has approximately 60,000 clones; 81% occur once, and the top ten carry 13%. Specimen: CD1b-GMM tetramer-negative cells sorted from PBMCs. The source of these receptors is an adult woman with latent tuberculosis. Both conserved end residues are part of each CDR3. The D gene is left open where the match is weak. Some rows mark clone size as missing; the rest say once, few, many or name a class of expanded clone.

j_gene | v_gene | d_gene | abundance | CDR3nt | CDR3aa
TRBJ1-4 | TRBV27 | - | - | TGTGCCAGCAGTTCAATGCTAACACGCCCGGGGGAAAAACTGTTTTTT | CASSSMLTRPGEKLFF
TRBJ2-3 | TRBV7-6 | TRBD2 | - | TGTGCCAGCAGCCACGAGATAGCGGGAGTCCTGGGGACGCAGTATTTT | CASSHEIAGVLGTQYF
TRBJ2-7 | TRBV6-1 | TRBD2 | - | TGTGCCAGCAGTGCCGCTAGCGGGAGTCGATACGAGCAGTACTTC | CASSAASGSRYEQYF
TRBJ2-7 | TRBV15 | - | - | TGTGCCACCAGCAGAGACAGGGAGGCCTACGAGCAGTACTTC | CATSRDREAYEQYF
TRBJ1-5 | TRBV15 | TRBD1 | - | TGTGCCACCAGCAGAGGACAGGGGGTGGATCAGCCCCAGCATTTT | CATSRGQGVDQPQHF
TRBJ2-1 | TRBV27 | TRBD1 | - | TGTGCCAGCACTAAACGGGACAGGGGGGGCAATGAGCAGTTCTTC | CASTKRDRGGNEQFF
TRBJ1-5 | TRBV5-4 | TRBD1 | - | TGTGCCAGCAGCTTGGCGCACAGGGGAATCAATCAGCCCCAGCATTTT | CASSLAHRGINQPQHF
TRBJ1-4 | TRBV18 | TRBD1 | - | TGTGCCAGCTCACCGTCCGGGGGGACAGGGAAGGAAAAACTGTTTTTT | CASSPSGGTGKEKLFF
TRBJ1-1 | TRBV6-5 | - | - | TGTGCCAGCAGCGGGAACACTGAAGCTTTCTTT | CASSGNTEAFF
TRBJ1-5 | TRBV9 | - | few | TGTGCCAGCAGCGTAGATCCGGGAAATCAGCCCCAGCATTTT | CASSVDPGNQPQHF
TRBJ2-1 | TRBV10-2 | TRBD2 | - | TGCGCCAGCAGTAAACTAGCGGGAGGGCCCAATGAGCAGTTCTTC | CASSKLAGGPNEQFF
TRBJ1-2 | TRBV28 | - | - | TGTGCCAGCAGCCAGGGGCGAGACTATGGCTACACCTTC | CASSQGRDYGYTF
TRBJ1-1 | TRBV5-1 | - | - | TGCGCCAGCAGCTTGGGTGGCAGGGTGGACACTGAAGCTTTCTTT | CASSLGGRVDTEAFF
TRBJ1-3 | TRBV6-1 | - | - | TGTGCCAGCAGTGCCCGGGTTACTCCCGCTGGAAACACCATATATTTT | CASSARVTPAGNTIYF
TRBJ2-1 | TRBV19 | TRBD2 | - | TGTGCCAGTAGTACCCCGGGACTACGAACAAACAATGAGCAGTTCTTC | CASSTPGLRTNNEQFF
TRBJ2-1 | TRBV7-2 | - | - | TGTGCCAGCAGCCGAATTGCAGGGAGGGGGAATGAGCAGTTCTTC | CASSRIAGRGNEQFF
TRBJ1-5 | TRBV6-6 | TRBD1 | - | TGTGCCAGCAGTTTAGGGGGCTTCCAGCCCCAGCATTTT | CASSLGGFQPQHF
TRBJ2-7 | TRBV6-6 | TRBD2 | - | TGTGCCAGCAAAACCGGGACTAGCGGGAGCATGGGCGAGCAGTACTTC | CASKTGTSGSMGEQYF
TRBJ2-7 | TRBV11-2 | TRBD2 | - | TGTGCCAGCAGCTCTACTAGCGGGAGAGCTCTCTCCTACGAGCAGTACTTC | CASSSTSGRALSYEQYF
TRBJ2-7 | TRBV27 | - | - | TGTGCCAGCAGTTTATCGGCCTCGGCAGAGCGCGAGCAGTACTTC | CASSLSASAEREQYF
TRBJ2-7 | TRBV23-1 | TRBD2 | once | TGCGCCAGCAGGGGCCCGGGGGGGCCTTACGAGCAGTACTTC | CASRGPGGPYEQYF
TRBJ2-7 | TRBV5-1 | - | - | TGCGCCAGCAGCGTCGGGGGATACGAGCAGTACTTC | CASSVGGYEQYF
TRBJ2-7 | TRBV7-9 | - | few | TGTGCCAGCAGCCCCGGGGTGAGTAGCGGCTCCTACGAGCAGTACTTC | CASSPGVSSGSYEQYF
TRBJ2-1 | TRBV5-4 | - | once | TGTGCCAGCAGCTTGAGAGGGTGGGATGAGCAGTTCTTC | CASSLRGWDEQFF
TRBJ1-4 | TRBV9 | - | - | TGTGCCAGCAGCGTATCTCCAGGGAGGACTAATGAAAAACTGTTTTTT | CASSVSPGRTNEKLFF
TRBJ2-5 | TRBV28 | TRBD1 | - | TGTGCCAGCAGGGACTCCGGGACAGGGTTAGGAACCCAGTACTTC | CASRDSGTGLGTQYF
TRBJ1-2 | TRBV30 | TRBD1 | - | TGTGCCTGGAGTGTGGGTTCAGGGGGCGGTTATGGCTACACCTTC | CAWSVGSGGGYGYTF
TRBJ2-5 | TRBV11-1 | TRBD2 | once | TGTGCCAGCAGCCGATCAACTAGCGGGGAAGAGACCCAGTACTTC | CASSRSTSGEETQYF
TRBJ2-1 | TRBV28 | - | - | TGTGCCAGCAGTCCACCGCCAGGGGCTGAGCAGTTCTTC | CASSPPPGAEQFF
TRBJ1-4 | TRBV23-1 | TRBD1 | few | TGCGCCAGCAGTCAATCTCCGGGACAGGGTAAAGAAACTAATGAAAAACTGTTTTTT | CASSQSPGQGKETNEKLFF
TRBJ2-1 | TRBV7-2 | TRBD2 | - | TGTGCCAGCAGCTTAGCCACTAGCGCCAATGAGCAGTTCTTC | CASSLATSANEQFF
TRBJ1-2 | TRBV7-2 | - | - | TGTGCCAGCAGCCGTGCGAACGGGGGGGGCTATGGCTACACCTTC | CASSRANGGGYGYTF
TRBJ2-7 | TRBV6-1 | - | - | TGTGCCAGCAGTGTCCAAGCGAGGCGAGTCTACGAGCAGTACTTC | CASSVQARRVYEQYF
TRBJ1-2 | TRBV19 | TRBD1 | - | TGTGCCAGTAGTATGCAGGGGGCCGTTCCAAACTATGGCTACACCTTC | CASSMQGAVPNYGYTF
TRBJ2-7 | TRBV27 | TRBD1 | once | TGTGCCAGCAGTTCCCATCAGACAGGGATCTCCTACGAGCAGTACTTC | CASSSHQTGISYEQYF
TRBJ2-1 | TRBV7-2 | TRBD2 | - | TGTGCCAGCAGCACCCGGACTAGCGGGGGCAATGAGCAGTTCTTC | CASSTRTSGGNEQFF
TRBJ1-6 | TRBV6-1 | - | - | TGTGCCAGCAGTGGACAGTCAGGGGTCCCCTATAATTCACCCCTCCACTTT | CASSGQSGVPYNSPLHF
TRBJ1-1 | TRBV19 | - | - | TGTGCCAGTAGTTCCAGACAGGACACTGAAGCTTTCTTT | CASSSRQDTEAFF
TRBJ1-4 | TRBV29-1 | - | - | TGCAGCGTTGAAGGGGCGACAGCCCTAGGTGGAAAACTGTTTTTT | CSVEGATALGGKLFF
TRBJ1-1 | TRBV5-1 | - | - | TGCGCCAGTACTAGGGGGGGCGGCACTGAAGCTTTCTTT | CASTRGGGTEAFF
TRBJ2-2 | TRBV27 | - | - | TGTGCCAGCAGTTTATCGGCGCCGACAGCCGCGAACACCGGGGAGCTGTTTTTT | CASSLSAPTAANTGELFF
TRBJ2-7 | TRBV6-1 | - | - | TGTGCCAGCAGTGAACCGGGGGGCAAGTACGAGCAGTACTTC | CASSEPGGKYEQYF
TRBJ2-7 | TRBV7-2 | TRBD2 | - | TGTGCCATCCCAGCGGCTAGCGGCCCCTACGAGCAGTACTTC | CAIPAASGPYEQYF
TRBJ2-1 | TRBV7-9 | - | once | TGTGCCAGCAGCTTAGAAGGGACAGAGCAGTTCTTC | CASSLEGTEQFF
TRBJ2-7 | TRBV11-2 | - | - | TGTGCCAGCAGCCCATCGAGGGGGTACGAGCAGTACTTC | CASSPSRGYEQYF
TRBJ1-1 | TRBV4-1 | TRBD1 | - | TGCGCCAGCAGCCAACCATACAGGGGGACTGAAGCTTTCTTT | CASSQPYRGTEAFF
TRBJ1-1 | TRBV27 | - | - | TGTGCCAGCAGAAAGGGGTTGGATTACACTGAAGCTTTCTTT | CASRKGLDYTEAFF
TRBJ2-2 | TRBV4-2 | - | - | TGTGCCAGCAGCCAAGAGCGAGCCCGGAGGGCCACCGGGGAGCTGTTTTTT | CASSQERARRATGELFF